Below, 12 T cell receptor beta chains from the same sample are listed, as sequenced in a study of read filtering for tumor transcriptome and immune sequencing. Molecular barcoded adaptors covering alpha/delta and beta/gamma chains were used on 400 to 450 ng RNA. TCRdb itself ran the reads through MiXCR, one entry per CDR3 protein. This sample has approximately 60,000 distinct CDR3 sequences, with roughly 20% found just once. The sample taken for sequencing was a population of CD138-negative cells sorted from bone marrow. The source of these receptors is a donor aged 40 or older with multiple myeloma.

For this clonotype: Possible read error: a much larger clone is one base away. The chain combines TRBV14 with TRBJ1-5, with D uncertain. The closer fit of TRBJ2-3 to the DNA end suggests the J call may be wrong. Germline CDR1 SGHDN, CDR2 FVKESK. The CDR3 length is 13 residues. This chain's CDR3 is CASSQGYNQPQYF. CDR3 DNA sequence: TGTGCCAGCAGCCAAGGATACAATCAGCCCCAGTATTTT.

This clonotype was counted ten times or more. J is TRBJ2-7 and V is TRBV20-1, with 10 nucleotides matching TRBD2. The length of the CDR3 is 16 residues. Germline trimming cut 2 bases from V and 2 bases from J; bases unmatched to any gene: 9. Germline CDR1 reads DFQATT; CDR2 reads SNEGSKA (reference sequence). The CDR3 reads CSARRSPGLAPYEQYF. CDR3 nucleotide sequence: TGCAGTGCTAGACGCTCACCGGGACTAGCGCCCTACGAGCAGTACTTC.

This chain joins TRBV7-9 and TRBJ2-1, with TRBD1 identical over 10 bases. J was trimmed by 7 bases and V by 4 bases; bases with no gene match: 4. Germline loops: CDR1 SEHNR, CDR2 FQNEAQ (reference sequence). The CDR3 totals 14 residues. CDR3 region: CASSSGQGQNEQFF. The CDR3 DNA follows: TGTGCCAGCAGCTCGGGACAGGGGCAAAATGAGCAGTTCTTC.

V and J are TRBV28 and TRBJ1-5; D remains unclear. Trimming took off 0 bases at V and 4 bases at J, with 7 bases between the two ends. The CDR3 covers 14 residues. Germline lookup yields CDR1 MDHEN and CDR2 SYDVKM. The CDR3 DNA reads TGTGCCAGCAGTTTATGGGAACCAAATCAGCCCCAGCATTTT. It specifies CASSLWEPNQPQHF.

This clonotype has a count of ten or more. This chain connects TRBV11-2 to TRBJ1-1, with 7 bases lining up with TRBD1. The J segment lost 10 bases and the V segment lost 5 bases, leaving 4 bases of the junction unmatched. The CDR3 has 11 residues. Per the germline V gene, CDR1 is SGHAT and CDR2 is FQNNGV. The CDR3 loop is CASSQPGGAFF. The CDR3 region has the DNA TGTGCCAGCAGCCAACCAGGGGGAGCTTTCTTT.

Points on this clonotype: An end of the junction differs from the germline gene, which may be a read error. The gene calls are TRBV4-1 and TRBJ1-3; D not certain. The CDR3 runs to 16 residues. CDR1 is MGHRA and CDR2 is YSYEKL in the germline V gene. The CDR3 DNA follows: TGCGCCAGAAGCCAAGATAGGAGCAGCGCTGGAAACACCATATATTTT. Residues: CARSQDRSSAGNTIYF.

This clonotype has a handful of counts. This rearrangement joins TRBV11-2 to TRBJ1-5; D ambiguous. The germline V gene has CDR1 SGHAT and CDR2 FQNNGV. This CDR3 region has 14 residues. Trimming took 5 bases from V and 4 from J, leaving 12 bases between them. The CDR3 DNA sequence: TGTGCCAGCAGCCTTCAGGCGATAAATCAGCCCCAGCATTTT. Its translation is CASSLQAINQPQHF.

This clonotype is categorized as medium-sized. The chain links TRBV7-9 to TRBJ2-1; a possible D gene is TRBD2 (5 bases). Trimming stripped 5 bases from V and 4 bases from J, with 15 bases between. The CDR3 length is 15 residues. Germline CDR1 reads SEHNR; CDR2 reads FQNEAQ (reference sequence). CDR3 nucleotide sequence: TGTGCCAGCAGCCTTACTAGGTTAAGTTACAATGAGCAGTTCTTC. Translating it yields CASSLTRLSYNEQFF.

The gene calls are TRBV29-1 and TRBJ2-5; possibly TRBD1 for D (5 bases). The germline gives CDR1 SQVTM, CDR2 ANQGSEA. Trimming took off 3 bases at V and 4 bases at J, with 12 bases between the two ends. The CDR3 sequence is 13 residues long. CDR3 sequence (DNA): TGCAGCGTTGATCAACAAGGGGCAGAGACCCAGTACTTC. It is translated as CSVDQQGAETQYF.

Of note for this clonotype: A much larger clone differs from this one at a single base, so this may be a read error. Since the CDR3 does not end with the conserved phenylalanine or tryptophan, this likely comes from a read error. The CDR3 spells CASSFGTLQETQYS. CDR3 bases: TGTGCCAGCAGCTTCGGGACACTCCAAGAGACCCAGTACTCC. J is TRBJ2-5 and V is TRBV5-6; D might be TRBD1 (6 bases). The CDR3 is made up of 14 amino acids. Germline CDR1 is SGHDT and CDR2 is YYEEEE. Trimming pared 2 bases from V and 1 base from J, leaving 9 bases between.

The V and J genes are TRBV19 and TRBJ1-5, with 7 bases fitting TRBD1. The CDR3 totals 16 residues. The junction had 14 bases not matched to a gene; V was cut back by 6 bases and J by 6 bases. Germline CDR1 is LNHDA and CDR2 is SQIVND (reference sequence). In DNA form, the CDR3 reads TGTGCCAGTAGAAGCAGGACAGGACTAAGGGTTCAGCCCCAGCATTTT. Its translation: CASRSRTGLRVQPQHF.

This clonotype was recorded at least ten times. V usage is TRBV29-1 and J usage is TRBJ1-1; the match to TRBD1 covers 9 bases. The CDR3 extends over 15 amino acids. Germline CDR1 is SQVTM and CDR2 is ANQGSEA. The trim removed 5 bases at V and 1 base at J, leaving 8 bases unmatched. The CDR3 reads CSVPGTGKGNTEAFF. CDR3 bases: TGCAGCGTTCCCGGGACAGGGAAAGGGAACACTGAAGCTTTCTTT.